The 12 T cell receptor beta chains reported below all come from one sample, sequenced in a study of blood T cell repertoires in COVID-19. This table comes from immunoSEQ multiplex PCR, and its TCRdb copy is limited to in-frame clones, with some not included. The data contain about 170,000 clones, 70% to 80% of them singletons. Sample: PBMCs or T cells enriched from blood (not recorded which). The receptors stem from an older woman in a cohort exposed to, infected with or recovered from COVID-19 (not recorded which).

CDR3 coding DNA: TGCGCCAGCAGCCAAAGAGGGAGGGCCCAGGGCGCCTACGAGCAGTACTTC. This sequence encodes CASSQRGRAQGAYEQYF. V is TRBV4-3 and J is TRBJ2-7, with TRBD2 identical over 7 bases. V trimming: 2 bases; J trimming: 2 bases; junction bases outside the gene matches: 12. The CDR3 is 17 residues long. Germline CDR1 is LGHNA and CDR2 is YSLEER.

This clone came up a few times. J is TRBJ2-1 and V is TRBV10-2; TRBD1 might be the D (7 bases). The CDR3 length is 13 residues. Germline CDR1 WSHSY, CDR2 SAAADI. V lost 2 bases to trimming and J lost 10 bases, with 12 bases between them. Here the CDR3 DNA reads TGCGCCAGCAGTGAGCCACAGGGGAGGGAGCAGTTCTTC. Translation gives CASSEPQGREQFF.

This clone was counted between two and nine times. The V call is TRBV7-3, the J call TRBJ2-5, with TRBD2 matching over 7 bases. Germline lookup yields CDR1 SGHTA and CDR2 FQGTGA. With 2 bases clipped from V and 5 bases from J, the junction kept 14 bases outside the gene matches. CDR3 length: 17 residues. CDR3 amino acids: CASSLVGASGISETQYF. CDR3 sequence (DNA): TGTGCCAGCAGCTTAGTAGGGGCAAGCGGGATCTCGGAGACCCAGTACTTC.

There are many counts of this clone. The chain combines TRBV3-1 (or the pseudogene TRBV3-2) with TRBJ2-1; possible D gene TRBD1, 5 bases. This CDR3 is 11 amino acids long. Between the trimmed V and J ends, which lost 7 bases and 10 bases, there was a span of 11 bases. Germline V gives CDR1 LGHDT, CDR2 YNNKEL (reference sequence). CDR3 protein: CASKQGVEQFF. CDR3 DNA sequence: TGTGCCAGCAAACAAGGGGTGGAGCAGTTCTTC.

The CDR3 protein is CASSIDFGVIIHEQFF. In nucleotides, the CDR3 is TGTGCCAGTAGTATAGATTTCGGGGTCATCATTCATGAGCAGTTCTTC. The V and J genes are TRBV19 and TRBJ2-1; maybe TRBD2 (5 bases). V dropped 0 bases and J dropped 8 bases, with 17 bases sitting between them. This CDR3 region has 16 residues. Germline CDR1 is LNHDA and CDR2 is SQIVND (reference sequence).

This chain links TRBV6-2 or TRBV6-3 with TRBJ2-4, with TRBD1 as a possible D gene (6 bases). The CDR3 runs 15 residues. Germline V gene sequence: CDR1 MNHEY, CDR2 SVGEGT. V was pared by 6 bases and J by 7 bases, with 19 bases between. The CDR3 sequence is CASRPTPDRPNIQYF. The CDR3 DNA reads as TGTGCCAGCAGGCCTACCCCGGACAGACCGAACATTCAGTACTTC.

The rearrangement links TRBV18 to TRBJ1-5, with TRBD1 as a possible D gene (5 bases). CDR3 length: 15 amino acids. Germline V gives CDR1 KGHSH, CDR2 LQKENI. V was shortened by 5 bases and J by 0 bases, with 11 bases between the two germline ends. CDR3 amino acids: CASSSAGHSNQPQHF. The CDR3 nucleotides are TGTGCCAGCTCATCCGCAGGGCATAGCAATCAGCCCCAGCATTTT.

The CDR3 coding sequence is TGTGCCAGCAGTCCGGGACAGAATAATCAGCCCCAGCATTTT. Encoded protein: CASSPGQNNQPQHF. This chain connects TRBV2 to TRBJ1-5, with 7 bases fitting TRBD1. The CDR3 covers 14 residues. Germline CDR1 and CDR2: SNHLY and FYNNEI. V dropped 5 bases and J dropped 4; count of bases not matched to a gene: 5.

The chain carries TRBV5-4 and TRBJ2-3; D not resolved. CDR1 is SGHNT, CDR2 YYREEE, per germline (reference sequence). V shed 4 bases and J shed 2 bases, with 8 bases lying between them. CDR3 length: 13 residues. CDR3 bases: TGTGCCAGCAGCCCGGTAAACACAGATACGCAGTATTTT. The encoded protein is CASSPVNTDTQYF.

The J gene is TRBJ2-6, the V gene TRBV9; possible D gene TRBD1, 6 bases. Germline assignment: CDR1 SGDLS and CDR2 YYNGEE. The length of the CDR3 is 15 residues. Trimming left V 2 bases short and J 1 base short, with 7 bases between. As DNA, the CDR3 is TGTGCCAGCAGCGTCAGGGGTTCTGGGGCCAACGTCCTGACTTTC. Protein sequence: CASSVRGSGANVLTF. The whole variable domain, remainder taken from reference TRBV9 and TRBJ2-6, is DSGVTQTPKHLITATGQRVTLRCSPRSGDLSVYWYQQSLDQGLQFLIQYYNGEERAKGNILERFSAQQFPDLHSELNLSSLELGDSALYFCASSVRGSGANVLTFGAGSRLTVL.

V usage is TRBV25-1 and J usage is TRBJ1-4; D remains unclear. Trimming took 0 bases from V and 14 from J, leaving 13 bases between them. The CDR3 has 13 amino acids. Germline CDR1 reads MGHDK; CDR2 reads SYGVNS. In nucleotides, the CDR3 is TGTGCCAGCAGTGAATATGAGGAGGGAGCGCTGTTTTTT. The encoded protein is CASSEYEEGALFF.

This chain connects TRBV12-5 to TRBJ2-2, with 11 bases matching TRBD1. Germline lookup yields CDR1 LGHNT and CDR2 FRNRAP. The V and J ends lost 5 bases and 4 bases, in that order; junction bases with no gene match: 6. This CDR3 is 16 amino acids long. CDR3 coding DNA: TGTGCTAGTGGTCCCGGGGACAGGGGGACCACCGGGGAGCTGTTTTTT. This codes for CASGPGDRGTTGELFF.